These 20 T cell receptor beta chains were sequenced from one sample in a study of blood T cells in healthy people across ages. Combining a sample-barcoded 5' primer with a J-beta primer mix, a second PCR ran for about 6 to 11 cycles. TCRdb reprocessed the 5' RACE reads with MiXCR, giving one entry per CDR3 protein. The table includes 650,000 to 1,000,000 distinct CDR3 sequences, about 34% detected once. Material: blood. The receptors originated from a man aged 18 to 29 in good health.

This chain connects TRBV4-2 to TRBJ1-6; 12 bases align to TRBD1. V lost 1 base to trimming and J lost 0 bases; unmatched junction nucleotides: 4. The CDR3 sequence is 19 residues long. Germline V lookup: CDR1 LGHNA, CDR2 YNFKEQ. CDR3 sequence reads: CASSQGGQGARSYNSPLHF. The CDR3 DNA sequence: TGTGCCAGCAGCCAAGGGGGACAGGGGGCCCGCTCCTATAATTCACCCCTCCACTTT.

The V gene is TRBV25-1, the J gene TRBJ2-2; the D is unclear. The CDR3 extends over 13 amino acids. Germline values: CDR1 MGHDK, CDR2 SYGVNS. Deletions cut 6 bases from V and 5 bases from J, with 10 bases between. In DNA, the CDR3 is TGTGCCAGCAGGAGCACCCCAACCGGGGAGCTGTTTTTT. Translated: CASRSTPTGELFF.

This clonotype has a count of ten or more. V is TRBV5-1 and J is TRBJ2-3; D perhaps matches TRBD1 (5 bases). V lost 3 bases and J 4 bases, leaving 9 bases between the germline ends. This CDR3 contains 13 residues. Germline-derived CDR1 and CDR2 are SGHRS and YFSETQ. DNA of the CDR3: TGCGCCAGCAGCTCTGCAGGGTCAGATACGCAGTATTTT. Amino acid sequence: CASSSAGSDTQYF.

This clonotype showed up many times. This rearrangement joins TRBV20-1 to TRBJ2-3; TRBD1 might be the D (6 bases). The CDR3 consists of 15 residues. The germline V gene has CDR1 DFQATT and CDR2 SNEGSKA (reference sequence). Deletions cut 5 bases from V and 4 bases from J, with 19 bases between. In DNA, the CDR3 is TGCAGTGCTCTTACAGGGACCTCAAACCCAGATACGCAGTATTTT. This sequence encodes CSALTGTSNPDTQYF.

Concerning this clonotype: A much more abundant neighbour one base away suggests this may be a read error. The chain couples TRBV5-1 to TRBJ2-6; 7 bases map to TRBD1. Germline CDR1 is SGHRS and CDR2 is YFSETQ. There are 16 residues in the CDR3. The CDR3 reads CTSSLNRGTGANVLTF. Here the CDR3 DNA reads TGCACCAGCAGCTTGAACAGGGGAACTGGGGCCAACGTCCTGACTTTC.

V is TRBV20-1 and J is TRBJ1-1; TRBD1 aligns across 7 bases. V was clipped by 5 bases and J by 2 bases; unmatched bases: 11. Germline CDR1 reads DFQATT; CDR2 reads SNEGSKA (reference sequence). The CDR3 has 15 residues. The CDR3: CSAPVPGQINTEAFF. DNA of the CDR3: TGCAGTGCTCCAGTACCGGGACAGATAAACACTGAAGCTTTCTTT.

V gene TRBV15 combines with J gene TRBJ1-1; D not certain. Trimming took off 0 bases at V and 6 bases at J, with 11 bases between the two ends. CDR1 and CDR2 from the germline V gene are LNHNV and YYDKDF (reference sequence). The CDR3 has 14 amino acids. The DNA of the CDR3 is TGTGCCACCAGCAGAGATCTTAGTAGCGCTGAAGCTTTCTTT. It yields the protein CATSRDLSSAEAFF.

The rearrangement uses TRBV11-1 and TRBJ1-1, with D uncertain. This CDR3 region has 15 residues. CDR1 is SGHAT and CDR2 is FQDESV in the germline V gene (reference sequence). Trimming removed 10 bases at V and 4 bases at J, with 22 bases between. CDR3 bases: TGTGCCACTAGAGAGAGACGCGGAGGTGTCACTGAAGCTTTCTTT. The encoded protein is CATRERRGGVTEAFF.

V usage is TRBV27 and J usage is TRBJ1-6; D not resolved. CDR1 and CDR2 (germline): MNHEY, SMNVEV (reference sequence). This CDR3 is built from 19 residues. V was trimmed by 2 bases and J by 0 bases, leaving 17 bases between them. DNA for the CDR3: TGTGCCAGCAGTTTACGCGCCCTAGGTCTGAGCTCCTATAATTCACCCCTCCACTTT. It specifies CASSLRALGLSSYNSPLHF.

This clonotype was observed a handful of times. CDR3 DNA sequence: TGTGCCAGCAGACTTACCAGCGAATCTGGCTACACCTTC. This codes for CASRLTSESGYTF. The chain employs TRBV2 and TRBJ1-2; D call uncertain. With 6 bases removed from V and 7 bases from J, the gap between germline ends came to 15 bases. Germline lookup yields CDR1 SNHLY and CDR2 FYNNEI. The CDR3 consists of 13 residues.

In this sample, this clonotype turned up many times. The DNA for the CDR3 is TGTGCCAGCAGCGGCATGGGTGGCTACACCTTC. The encoded protein is CASSGMGGYTF. The chain combines TRBV7-9 with TRBJ1-2; D gene ambiguous. Germline loops: CDR1 SEHNR, CDR2 FQNEAQ (reference sequence). Trimming removed 5 bases from V and 7 bases from J, with 8 bases in between. This CDR3 contains 11 residues. The whole variable domain, filled in from reference TRBV7-9 and TRBJ1-2, reads DTGVSQNPRHKITKRGQNVTFRCDPISEHNRLYWYRQTLGQGPEFLTYFQNEAQLEKSRLLSDRFSAERPKGSFSTLEIQRTEQGDSAMYLCASSGMGGYTFGSGTRLTVV.

This clonotype showed up just a few times. This sequence joins TRBV4-1 and TRBJ1-1; the match to TRBD1 covers 7 bases. This CDR3 is 14 amino acids long. CDR1 MGHRA and CDR2 YSYEKL come from the germline V gene. V was clipped by 3 bases and J by 3 bases; unmatched bases: 4. CDR3 sequence: CASSHAGGDTEAFF. The DNA for the CDR3 is TGCGCCAGCAGCCACGCAGGGGGGGACACTGAAGCTTTCTTT.

This clonotype was observed a few times. The chain links TRBV12-3 or TRBV12-4 to TRBJ2-7; TRBD1 matches 7 bases. The CDR3 is 15 residues long. The ends lost 8 bases at V and 7 bases at J; junction bases unmatched: 17. CDR3 in DNA: TGTGCCAGCGAGGACAGGAGCCTGATTTACAATGAGCAGTACTTC. Its protein is CASEDRSLIYNEQYF.

This clonotype has more than one count but fewer than ten. The chain uses TRBV7-2 and TRBJ2-2; D is perhaps TRBD2 (7 bases). V lost 2 bases and J lost 6, with 19 bases in between. This CDR3 has 17 residues. CDR1 is SGHTA, CDR2 FQGNSA, per germline. CDR3 loop: CASSLFGGRIDPGELFF. The DNA for the CDR3 is TGTGCCAGCAGCTTATTCGGGGGGCGGATTGACCCCGGGGAGCTGTTTTTT.

In this sample, this clonotype turned up a few times. The chain uses TRBV9 and TRBJ1-2; no definite D call. Trimming removed 3 bases from V and 1 base from J, with 7 bases in between. This CDR3 contains 13 residues. CDR1 SGDLS and CDR2 YYNGEE come from the germline V gene. This chain's CDR3 is CASSASSNYGYTF. DNA for the CDR3: TGTGCCAGCAGCGCCAGCAGTAACTATGGCTACACCTTC.

On this clonotype: A read error may be the cause here, since a much bigger clone is one base away. This sequence joins TRBV25-1 and TRBJ2-1, with D tentatively TRBD1 or TRBD2 (5 bases each). The V gene lost 3 bases and the J gene lost 7 bases, with 16 bases spanning the gap. CDR3 length: 15 residues. Germline values: CDR1 MGHDK, CDR2 SYGVNS. The CDR3 sequence is CASSDGTTIRNEQFF. The CDR3 DNA reads as TGTGCCAGCAGTGACGGGACGACAATTAGGAATGAGCAGTTCTTC.

This clonotype was counted once. V usage is TRBV10-3 and J usage is TRBJ2-5; a possible D gene is TRBD1 (7 bases). This CDR3 has 13 amino acids. Germline V lookup: CDR1 ENHRY, CDR2 SYGVKD. The V end lost 10 bases, the J end lost 4 bases, and 16 bases lay between the germline ends. CDR3 loop: CASNHQGGETQYF. CDR3 in DNA: TGTGCCAGCAACCACCAGGGGGGAGAGACCCAGTACTTC.

This clonotype was seen a handful of times. The J gene is TRBJ2-1, the V gene TRBV4-1; D might be TRBD1 (5 bases). The CDR3 length is 14 residues. V gave up 3 bases and J gave up 9 bases, with 15 bases separating them. Germline assignment: CDR1 MGHRA and CDR2 YSYEKL. CDR3 protein: CASSHSNPGREQFF. The CDR3 DNA follows: TGCGCCAGCAGCCATAGTAACCCAGGGCGTGAGCAGTTCTTC.

This clonotype occurred a few times. V usage is TRBV7-3 and J usage is TRBJ2-2; D may correspond to TRBD1 or TRBD2 (5 bases each). The CDR3 consists of 14 residues. V lost 6 bases and J lost 0, with 8 bases in between. In germline, CDR1 is SGHTA, CDR2 FQGTGA. The CDR3 spells CASREGPNTGELFF. The CDR3 DNA reads TGTGCCAGCAGAGAGGGGCCGAACACCGGGGAGCTGTTTTTT.

This chain links TRBV18 with TRBJ2-1; TRBD2 matches at 9 bases. The germline V gene has CDR1 KGHSH and CDR2 LQKENI. Trimming at V came to 0 bases and at J to 4 bases, leaving 10 bases not matched to a gene. The CDR3 runs to 18 residues. The CDR3 protein is CASSPPKLAGVRYNEQFF. CDR3 DNA sequence: TGTGCCAGCTCACCACCGAAATTAGCGGGAGTTCGGTACAATGAGCAGTTCTTC.